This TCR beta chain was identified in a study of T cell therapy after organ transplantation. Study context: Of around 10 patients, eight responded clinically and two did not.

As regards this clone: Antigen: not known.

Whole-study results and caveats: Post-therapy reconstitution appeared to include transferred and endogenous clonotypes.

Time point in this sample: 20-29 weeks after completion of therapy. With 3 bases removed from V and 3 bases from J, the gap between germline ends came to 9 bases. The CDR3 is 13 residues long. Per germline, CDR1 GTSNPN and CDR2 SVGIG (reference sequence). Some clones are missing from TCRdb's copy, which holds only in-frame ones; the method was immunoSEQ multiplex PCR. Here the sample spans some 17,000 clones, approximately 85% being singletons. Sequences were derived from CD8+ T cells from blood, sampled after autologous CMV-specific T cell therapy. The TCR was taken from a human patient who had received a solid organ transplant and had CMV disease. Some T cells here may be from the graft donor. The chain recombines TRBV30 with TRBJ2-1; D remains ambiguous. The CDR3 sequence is CAWSGSSYNEQFF. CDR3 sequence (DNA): TGTGCCTGGAGCGGTAGCAGCTACAATGAGCAGTTCTTC.